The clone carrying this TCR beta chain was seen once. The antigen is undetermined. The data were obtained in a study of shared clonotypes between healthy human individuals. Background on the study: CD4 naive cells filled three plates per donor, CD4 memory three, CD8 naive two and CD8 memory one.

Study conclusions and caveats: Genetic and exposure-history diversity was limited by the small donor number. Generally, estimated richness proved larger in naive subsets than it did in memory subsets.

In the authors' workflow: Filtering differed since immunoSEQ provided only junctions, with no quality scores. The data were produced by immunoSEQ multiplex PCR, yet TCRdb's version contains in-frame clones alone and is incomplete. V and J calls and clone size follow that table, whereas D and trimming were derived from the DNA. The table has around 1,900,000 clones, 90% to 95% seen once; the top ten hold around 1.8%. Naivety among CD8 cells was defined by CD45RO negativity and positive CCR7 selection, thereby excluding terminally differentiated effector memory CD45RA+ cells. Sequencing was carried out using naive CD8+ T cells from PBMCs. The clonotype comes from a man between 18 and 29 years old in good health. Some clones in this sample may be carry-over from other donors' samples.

The CDR3 here is CSVTGTPGNTIYF. DNA of the CDR3: TGCAGCGTTACGGGTACGCCTGGAAACACCATATATTTT. The chain uses TRBV29-1 and TRBJ1-3; D gene uncertain. The germline CDR1 and CDR2 sequences are SQVTM and ANQGSEA. The CDR3 contains 13 residues. Between the trimmed V and J ends, which lost 5 bases and 2 bases, there was a span of 10 bases.